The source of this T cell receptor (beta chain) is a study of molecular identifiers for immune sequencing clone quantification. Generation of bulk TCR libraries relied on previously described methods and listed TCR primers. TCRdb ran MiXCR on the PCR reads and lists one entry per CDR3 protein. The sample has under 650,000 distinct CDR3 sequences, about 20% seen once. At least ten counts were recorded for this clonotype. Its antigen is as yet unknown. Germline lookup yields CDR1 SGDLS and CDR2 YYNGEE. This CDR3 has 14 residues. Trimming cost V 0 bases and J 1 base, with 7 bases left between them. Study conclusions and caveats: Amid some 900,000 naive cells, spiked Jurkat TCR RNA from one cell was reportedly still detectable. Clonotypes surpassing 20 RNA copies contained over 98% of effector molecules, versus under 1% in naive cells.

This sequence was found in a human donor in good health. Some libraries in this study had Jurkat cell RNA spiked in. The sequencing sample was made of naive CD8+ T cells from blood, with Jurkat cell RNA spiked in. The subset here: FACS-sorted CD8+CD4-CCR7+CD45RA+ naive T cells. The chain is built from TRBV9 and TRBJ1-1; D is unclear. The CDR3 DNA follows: TGTGCCAGCAGCGTAGCGTCAGGGAACACTGAAGCTTTCTTT. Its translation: CASSVASGNTEAFF.